This T cell receptor beta chain was documented in a study of a mutant IDH1 vaccine in newly diagnosed glioma. On the study more broadly: Commencement of vaccination occurred 4-6 weeks following radiotherapy alone, or concurrently with temozolomide cycles.

Findings and limits, study-wide: Among all patients, vaccine-induced immune responses occurred in roughly 93%.

Details on this clone: Its antigen is as yet unknown.

The time point: week 35, safety follow-up. With topical imiquimod, each dose of the vaccine consisted of 300 ug of mutant IDH1 20-mer peptide. Weeks 1, 3, 5, 7, 11, 15, 19 and 23 were when patients received their eight vaccinations. Clones were read by immunoSEQ multiplex PCR, and TCRdb kept only the in-frame ones, dropping some. Of about 42,000 clones listed, 65% to 90% were seen once; the top ten hold approximately 5.5%. The material sequenced was PBMCs, taken from a glioma patient whose treatment included an IDH1 peptide vaccine. The receptor was isolated from a woman aged 45-60 years with glioma.

In DNA form, the CDR3 reads TGTGCCAGCAGCTTGGGGACAGGGGATGAAAAACTGTTTTTT. Translated, it gives CASSLGTGDEKLFF. This rearrangement joins TRBV5-8 to TRBJ1-4; 9 bases map to TRBD1. The CDR3 has 14 amino acids. Trimming at V came to 0 bases and at J to 6 bases, leaving 0 bases not matched to a gene. CDR1 is SGHTS, CDR2 YDEGEE, per germline.